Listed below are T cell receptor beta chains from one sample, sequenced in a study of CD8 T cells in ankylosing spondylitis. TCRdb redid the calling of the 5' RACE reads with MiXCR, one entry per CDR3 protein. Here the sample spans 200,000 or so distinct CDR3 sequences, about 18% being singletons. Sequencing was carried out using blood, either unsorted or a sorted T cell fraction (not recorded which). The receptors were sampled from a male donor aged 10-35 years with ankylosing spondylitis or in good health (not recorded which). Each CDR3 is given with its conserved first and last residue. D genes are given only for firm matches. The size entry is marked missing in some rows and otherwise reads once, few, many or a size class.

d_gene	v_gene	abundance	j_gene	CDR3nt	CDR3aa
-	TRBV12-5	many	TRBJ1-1	TGTGCTAGTGGTTTGGGAAATTCTGAAGCTTTCTTT	CASGLGNSEAFF
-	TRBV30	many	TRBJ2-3	TGTGCCTGGAGTGTGACGGCCGGTACGCAGTATTTT	CAWSVTAGTQYF
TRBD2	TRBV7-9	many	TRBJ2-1	TGTGCCAGCAGCTTAGCGCGTGGCAAAGGAACTAGCGGGAGATATTACAATGAGCAGTTCTTC	CASSLARGKGTSGRYYNEQFF
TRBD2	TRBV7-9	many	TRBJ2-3	TGTGCCAGCAGCTCTTCGGGGGGGGCCTTTACGCAGTATTTT	CASSSSGGAFTQYF
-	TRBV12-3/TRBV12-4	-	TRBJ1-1	TGTGCCAGCAGTTTACTACGGTGGAACACTGAAGCTTTCTTT	CASSLLRWNTEAFF
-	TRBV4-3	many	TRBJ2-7	TGCGCCAGCAGCCCTCGGCTAGCCGACGAGCAGTACTTC	CASSPRLADEQYF
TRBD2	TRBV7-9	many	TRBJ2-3	TGTGCCAGCAGCTTCACTAGCGGGGTTAGCACAGATACGCAGTATTTT	CASSFTSGVSTDTQYF
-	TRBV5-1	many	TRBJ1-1	TGCGCCAGCAGCTATCGCGAGGGGGGGGACACTGAAGCTTTCTTT	CASSYREGGDTEAFF
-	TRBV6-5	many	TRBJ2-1	TGTGCCAGCAGGCGGGGTTTCAATGAGCAGTTCTTC	CASRRGFNEQFF
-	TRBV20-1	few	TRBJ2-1	TGCTCAGCTAGTTTGGGCGGGGAGGTTAGCTCCTACAATGAGCAGTTCTTC	CSASLGGEVSSYNEQFF
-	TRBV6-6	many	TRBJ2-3	TGTGCCAGCAGAAATTCAGGGGCTAGCACAGATACGCAGTATTTT	CASRNSGASTDTQYF
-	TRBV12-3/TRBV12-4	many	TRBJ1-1	TGTGCCAGCAGTCTCGACGGGGGAGCTTTCTTT	CASSLDGGAFF
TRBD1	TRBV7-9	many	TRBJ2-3	TGTGCCAGCAGCTTACACGGGACAGTGACCACAGATACGCAGTATTTT	CASSLHGTVTTDTQYF
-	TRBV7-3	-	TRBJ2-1	TGTGCCAGCAGCTTAAGCCCCGAGAGTGAGCAGTTCTTC	CASSLSPESEQFF
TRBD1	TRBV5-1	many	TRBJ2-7	TGCGCCAGCAAGGGACAGACCGTTTACGAGCAGTACTTC	CASKGQTVYEQYF
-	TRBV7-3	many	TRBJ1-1	TGTGCCAGCAGCTTAAGGGGGTGGGACACTGAAGCTTTCTTT	CASSLRGWDTEAFF
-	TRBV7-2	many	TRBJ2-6	TGTGCCAGCAGCTTAAAAAACTCTGGGGCCAACGTCCTGACTTTC	CASSLKNSGANVLTF
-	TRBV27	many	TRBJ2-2	TGTGCCAGCAGTTTAATTGGCTTTGGGGCGCCCGGTGGGCTGTTTTTT	CASSLIGFGAPGGLFF
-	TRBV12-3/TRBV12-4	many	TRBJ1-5	TGTGCCAGCAGTTCCCAAGATCCTGGACCTAACTATAGCAATCAGCCCCAGCATTTT	CASSSQDPGPNYSNQPQHF
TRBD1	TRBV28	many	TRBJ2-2	TGTGCCAGCAGTTTGGTAGCCCCGGGACAGGACACCGGGGAGCTGTTTTTT	CASSLVAPGQDTGELFF
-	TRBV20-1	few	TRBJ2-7	TGCAGTGCTAGCAAAGCGGGTACCTACGAGCAGTACTTC	CSASKAGTYEQYF
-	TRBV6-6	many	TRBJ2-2	TGTGCCAGCCGCCAGGTCGTGAACACCGGGGAGCTGTTTTTT	CASRQVVNTGELFF
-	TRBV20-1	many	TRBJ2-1	TGCAGTGCTAGAGCTATCAGCTACAATGAGCAGTTCTTC	CSARAISYNEQFF
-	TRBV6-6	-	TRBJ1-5	TGTGCCAGCAGTTACCTAGGGGACGTTCAGCCCCAGCATTTT	CASSYLGDVQPQHF
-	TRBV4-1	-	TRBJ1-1	TGCGCCAGCAGCCACCCACAGGGAAGTCGAACTGAAGCTTTCTTT	CASSHPQGSRTEAFF
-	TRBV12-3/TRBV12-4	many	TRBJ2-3	TGTGCCAGCAGGAGGCCTGGCACAGATACGCAGTATTTT	CASRRPGTDTQYF
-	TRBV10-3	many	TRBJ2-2	TGTGCCATCAGGACGGCGAACACCGGGGAGCTGTTTTTT	CAIRTANTGELFF
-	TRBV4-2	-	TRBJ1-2	TGTGCCAGCAGCCAAGATGGGCAGGGAGGCTACACCTTC	CASSQDGQGGYTF